The 28 T cell receptor beta chains given below trace back to one sample, sequenced in a study of T cell responses to AZD1222 COVID-19 vaccine. Clones were read by immunoSEQ multiplex PCR, and TCRdb kept only the in-frame ones, dropping some. The table lists approximately 57,000 clones, around 85% of them singletons. The sequencing here drew on peripheral blood, taken on day 0 of AZD1222 vaccination. These receptors came from an adult in good health.

The chain has TRBV6-2 or TRBV6-3 and TRBJ2-1, with 10 nucleotides matching TRBD2. The length of the CDR3 is 13 residues. Trimming took 6 bases from V and 9 from J; bases not matched to a gene: 5. Germline CDR1 and CDR2: MNHEY and SVGEGT. CDR3 DNA sequence: TGTGCCAGCAGCCTCACTAGCGGGATTGAGCAGTTCTTC. This codes for CASSLTSGIEQFF.

The chain employs TRBV7-2 and TRBJ2-7; either TRBD1 or TRBD2 may supply D (5 bases each). The V end was cut by 2 bases, the J end by 5 bases, with 16 bases between. The CDR3 is 15 amino acids. Germline assignment: CDR1 SGHTA and CDR2 FQGNSA. In DNA, the CDR3 is TGTGCCAGCAGCTTATCGGGGACCAATTTCCACGAGCAGTACTTC. Protein: CASSLSGTNFHEQYF.

This clone came up once. V is TRBV3-1 (or the pseudogene TRBV3-2) and J is TRBJ2-5; no clear D. The CDR3 is 16 residues long. Germline assignment: CDR1 LGHDT and CDR2 YNNKEL (reference sequence). Trimming left V 4 bases short and J 0 bases short, with 15 bases between. CDR3 coding DNA: TGTGCCAGCAGCCCCCCTCTGTCAGTTAACCAAGAGACCCAGTACTTC. Amino acid sequence: CASSPPLSVNQETQYF.

This rearrangement joins TRBV18 to TRBJ2-2; perhaps TRBD1 as D (5 bases). The CDR3 spans 15 residues. V was clipped by 5 bases and J by 0 bases, with 10 bases between them. CDR1 and CDR2 (germline): KGHSH, LQKENI. The CDR3 region has the DNA TGTGCCAGCTCAACACAGGTTGCGAACACCGGGGAGCTGTTTTTT. Its translation: CASSTQVANTGELFF.

The CDR3 is CASSLSYNEQFF. The CDR3 bases are TGTGCCAGCAGTTTATCGTACAATGAGCAGTTCTTC. This chain joins TRBV28 and TRBJ2-1; D gene unclear. V shed 1 base and J shed 4 bases, with 2 bases lying between them. This CDR3 region has 12 residues. Germline V CDR1 and CDR2: MDHEN, SYDVKM.

The V and J genes are TRBV5-1 and TRBJ1-6, with D unresolved. The CDR3 is made up of 15 amino acids. CDR1 SGHRS and CDR2 YFSETQ come from the germline V gene. Trimming removed 0 bases from V and 4 bases from J, with 8 bases in between. CDR3 nucleotide sequence: TGCGCCAGCAGCTTGGGACAAAAATATAATTCACCCCTCCACTTT. This sequence encodes CASSLGQKYNSPLHF.

The chain employs TRBV28 and TRBJ1-5, with unresolved D. V shed 4 bases and J shed 4 bases, with 8 bases lying between them. Per the germline V gene, CDR1 is MDHEN and CDR2 is SYDVKM. CDR3 length equals 13 residues. The CDR3 region has the DNA TGTGCCAGCAGTTACCCGCCAAATCAGCCCCAGCATTTT. Residues: CASSYPPNQPQHF. Full variable domain (remainder filled in from reference TRBV28 and TRBJ1-5): DVKVTQSSRYLVKRTGEKVFLECVQDMDHENMFWYRQDPGLGLRLIYFSYDVKMKEKGDIPEGYSVSREKKERFSLILESASTNQTSMYLCASSYPPNQPQHFGDGTRLSIL.

This chain joins TRBV7-9 and TRBJ1-2, with D possibly TRBD1 on 5 matching bases. The germline V and J ends were trimmed by 2 bases and 0 bases, with 10 bases remaining between them. The CDR3 covers 15 residues. Germline V CDR1 and CDR2: SEHNR, FQNEAQ (reference sequence). The CDR3 DNA sequence: TGTGCCAGCAGCTTACAGGGACCAGCTAACTATGGCTACACCTTC. It codes for CASSLQGPANYGYTF.

The V and J genes are TRBV19 and TRBJ2-6, with unresolved D. The CDR3 spans 16 residues. Germline V gives CDR1 LNHDA, CDR2 SQIVND (reference sequence). V shed 1 base and J shed 0 bases, with 7 bases lying between them. The CDR3 sequence is CASSIGLDSGANVLTF. DNA for the CDR3: TGTGCCAGTAGTATAGGCCTCGACTCTGGGGCCAACGTCCTGACTTTC. The entire variable domain, with the rest obtained from reference TRBV19 and TRBJ2-6, is as follows: DGGITQSPKYLFRKEGQNVTLSCEQNLNHDAMYWYRQDPGQGLRLIYYSQIVNDFQKGDIAEGYSVSREKKESFPLTVTSAQKNPTAFYLCASSIGLDSGANVLTFGAGSRLTVL.

This sequence joins TRBV21-1 and TRBJ2-7; the D call TRBD2 from the table was never checked on the DNA. TRBV21-1 is labeled a pseudogene. The CDR3 contains 18 residues. CDR3 protein: CASSKYRYKGGYSYEQYF. The CDR3 region has the DNA TGTGCCAGCAGCAAGTATAGATATAAAGGCGGATACTCCTACGAGCAGTACTTC.

The chain uses TRBV7-2 and TRBJ1-5, with no clear D. CDR3 size: 15 residues. V lost 1 base and J 5 bases, leaving 12 bases between the germline ends. Germline V gene lookup returns CDR1 SGHTA and CDR2 FQGNSA. The CDR3 region has the DNA TGTGCCAGCAGCTTAGACGGCACAACATATCAGCCCCAGCATTTT. This codes for CASSLDGTTYQPQHF.

The rearrangement joins TRBV11-2 to TRBJ2-5; D ambiguous. CDR3 size: 15 residues. Germline loops: CDR1 SGHAT, CDR2 FQNNGV. Trimming left V 5 bases short and J 1 base short, with 14 bases between. CDR3 region: CASSKRLSVQETQYF. CDR3 coding DNA: TGTGCCAGCAGCAAACGCCTGTCGGTCCAAGAGACCCAGTACTTC.

The gene calls are TRBV28 and TRBJ2-3; TRBD2 matches 11 bases. CDR1 and CDR2 (germline): MDHEN, SYDVKM. The CDR3 has 13 amino acids. Trimming removed 9 bases from V and 1 base from J; junction bases left unmatched: 0. CDR3 sequence (DNA): TGTGCCAGTAGCGGGGGGGGCACAGATACGCAGTATTTT. Its translation is CASSGGGTDTQYF.

V usage is TRBV7-2 and J usage is TRBJ1-1; 7 bases are a match to TRBD1. Germline lookup yields CDR1 SGHTA and CDR2 FQGNSA. V gave up 5 bases and J gave up 1 base; unmatched junction bases: 7. This CDR3 is built from 15 residues. The CDR3 DNA sequence: TGTGCCAGCAGCCCGAGACAGGGCGGGAACACTGAAGCTTTCTTT. Its translation is CASSPRQGGNTEAFF.

This clone was picked up one time. This sequence joins TRBV28 and TRBJ2-1; a possible D gene is TRBD2 (8 bases). Trimming removed 4 bases from V and 9 bases from J, with 19 bases in between. Germline V gives CDR1 MDHEN, CDR2 SYDVKM. CDR3 size: 15 residues. CDR3 amino acids: CASSWSGGGTVEQFF. In DNA form, the CDR3 reads TGTGCCAGCAGTTGGTCGGGAGGGGGGACAGTTGAGCAGTTCTTC.

CDR3 in amino acids: CASSLGGSGAYNEQFF. In nucleotides, the CDR3 is TGTGCCAGCAGTCTTGGTGGGAGCGGGGCCTACAATGAGCAGTTCTTC. This chain uses TRBV11-2 with TRBJ2-1; 7 nucleotides agree with TRBD2. Germline loops: CDR1 SGHAT, CDR2 FQNNGV. This CDR3 spans 16 amino acids. The V segment lost 6 bases and the J segment 2 bases; nucleotides outside the gene matches: 10.

J is TRBJ2-2 and V is TRBV28; 10 bases are shared with TRBD1. Germline V gene lookup returns CDR1 MDHEN and CDR2 SYDVKM. There are 15 residues in the CDR3. The V and J ends lost 5 bases and 5 bases, in that order; junction bases with no gene match: 5. CDR3 region: CASSAGTGATGELFF. In DNA, the CDR3 is TGTGCCAGCAGTGCCGGGACAGGGGCTACCGGGGAGCTGTTTTTT.

This chain uses TRBV27 with TRBJ2-1, with 9 bases lining up with TRBD2. CDR3 size: 15 residues. Germline CDR1 reads MNHEY; CDR2 reads SMNVEV (reference sequence). V dropped 0 bases and J dropped 9; count of bases not matched to a gene: 6. The CDR3 here is CASSLSAGGPIEQFF. DNA for the CDR3: TGTGCCAGCAGTTTATCTGCGGGAGGGCCGATTGAGCAGTTCTTC.

The chain employs TRBV28 and TRBJ1-6; D possibly corresponds to TRBD1 (5 bases). Germline CDR1 is MDHEN and CDR2 is SYDVKM. With 1 base removed from V and 7 bases from J, the gap between germline ends came to 11 bases. CDR3 size: 15 residues. DNA for the CDR3: TGTGCCAGCAGTTTATATAGTACAGGAAATTCACCCCTCCACTTT. Translation: CASSLYSTGNSPLHF.

The DNA for the CDR3 is TGTGCCAGCACCCCCAGGGGAGGAGAGACCCAGTACTTC. Translation: CASTPRGGETQYF. The chain links TRBV7-8 to TRBJ2-5; the D call may be TRBD1 or TRBD2 (6 bases each). The CDR3 is 13 amino acids. V dropped 7 bases and J dropped 4 bases, with 13 bases sitting between them. Germline CDR1 is SGHVS and CDR2 is FQNEAQ.

This sequence joins TRBV3-1 (or the pseudogene TRBV3-2) and TRBJ1-1, with D perhaps TRBD1 (5 bases). Per the germline V gene, CDR1 is LGHDT and CDR2 is YNNKEL (reference sequence). The CDR3 consists of 14 residues. V gave up 5 bases and J gave up 5 bases, with 15 bases separating them. CDR3 bases: TGTGCCAGCAGCTCAGGACATCTAGGGACTGAAGCTTTCTTT. Translated, it gives CASSSGHLGTEAFF.

The V and J genes are TRBV25-1 and TRBJ1-2; no reliable D call. Germline CDR1 and CDR2: MGHDK and SYGVNS. The CDR3 extends over 9 amino acids. V gave up 7 bases and J gave up 5 bases, with 2 bases separating them. DNA of the CDR3: TGTGCCAGCAAGTATGGCTACACCTTC. Translated, it gives CASKYGYTF.

This rearrangement joins TRBV10-3 to TRBJ1-2, with D perhaps matching TRBD1 (5 bases). The V end was cut by 10 bases, the J end by 6 bases, with 21 bases between. The CDR3 has 14 amino acids. Germline assignment: CDR1 ENHRY and CDR2 SYGVKD. For the CDR3, the DNA is TGTGCCACTCGGGACGCTCAGACGGAGCATGGCTACACCTTC. Translated: CATRDAQTEHGYTF.

J is TRBJ1-1 and V is TRBV29-1; D gene uncertain. CDR1 is SQVTM, CDR2 ANQGSEA, per germline. This CDR3 is 13 amino acids long. Trimming pared 6 bases from V and 2 bases from J, leaving 13 bases between. CDR3 region: CSVTRNQNTEAFF. CDR3 DNA sequence: TGCAGCGTGACAAGGAACCAAAACACTGAAGCTTTCTTT. Using reference TRBV29-1 and TRBJ1-1 for the parts outside the CDR3, the full variable domain is SAVISQKPSRDICQRGTSLTIQCQVDSQVTMMFWYRQQPGQSLTLIATANQGSEATYESGFVIDKFPISRPNLTFSTLTVSNMSPEDSSIYLCSVTRNQNTEAFFGQGTRLTVV.

This chain links TRBV7-9 with TRBJ1-1; D gene unclear. V lost 1 base to trimming and J lost 0 bases, with 21 bases between them. The CDR3 spans 19 residues. Per the germline V gene, CDR1 is SEHNR and CDR2 is FQNEAQ (reference sequence). Here the CDR3 DNA reads TGTGCCAGCAGCTTAGGGGGAGGGATCTACAGTTACTTGAACACTGAAGCTTTCTTT. Its protein product is CASSLGGGIYSYLNTEAFF.

The chain couples TRBV19 to TRBJ1-2, with a tentative D call TRBD1 (5 bases). This CDR3 region has 13 residues. V was trimmed by 7 bases and J by 3 bases, leaving 12 bases between them. Per the germline V gene, CDR1 is LNHDA and CDR2 is SQIVND (reference sequence). The CDR3 DNA follows: TGTGCCAGTACCGCGGGACCGGACTATGGCTACACCTTC. The encoded protein is CASTAGPDYGYTF.

The chain couples TRBV29-1 to TRBJ2-7; D is perhaps TRBD1 or TRBD2 (5 bases each). V lost 6 bases to trimming and J lost 4 bases, with 22 bases between them. Germline CDR1 and CDR2: SQVTM and ANQGSEA. The CDR3 spans 15 residues. In DNA, the CDR3 is TGCAGCGTCGCCGGGGCCCCCCCCGAGAATTACGAGCAGTACTTC. This codes for CSVAGAPPENYEQYF.

The chain is built from TRBV2 and TRBJ2-1; 7 bases match TRBD2. With 8 bases clipped from V and 0 bases from J, the junction kept 7 bases outside the gene matches. CDR1 is SNHLY, CDR2 FYNNEI, per germline. The CDR3 has 15 amino acids. The chain's CDR3 is CASFRDYSSYNEQFF. In DNA, the CDR3 is TGTGCCAGCTTCCGGGACTACAGCTCCTACAATGAGCAGTTCTTC.